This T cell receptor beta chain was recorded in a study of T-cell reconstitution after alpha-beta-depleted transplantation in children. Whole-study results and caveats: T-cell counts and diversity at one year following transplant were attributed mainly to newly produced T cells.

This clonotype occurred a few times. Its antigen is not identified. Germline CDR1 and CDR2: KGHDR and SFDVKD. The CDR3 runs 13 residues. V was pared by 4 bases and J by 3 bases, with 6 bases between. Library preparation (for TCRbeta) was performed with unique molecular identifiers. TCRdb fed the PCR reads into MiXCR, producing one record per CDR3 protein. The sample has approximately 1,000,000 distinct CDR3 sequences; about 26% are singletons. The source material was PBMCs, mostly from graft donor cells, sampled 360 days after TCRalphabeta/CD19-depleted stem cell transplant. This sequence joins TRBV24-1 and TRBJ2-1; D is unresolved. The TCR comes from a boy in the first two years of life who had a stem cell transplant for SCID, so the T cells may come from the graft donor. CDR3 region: CATSDWVYNEQFF. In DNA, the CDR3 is TGTGCCACCAGTGACTGGGTCTACAATGAGCAGTTCTTC.